A single sample is the source of the 17 T cell receptor beta chains below, sequenced in a study of T-cell reconstitution after alpha-beta-depleted transplantation in children. Library preparation (for TCRbeta) was performed with unique molecular identifiers. TCRdb used MiXCR to reprocess the PCR reads, holding one entry per CDR3 protein. The repertoire holds 210,000 or so distinct CDR3 sequences, with around 9.5% as singletons. This material consisted of PBMCs from the stem cell graft donor, taken from the stem cell graft. These receptor sequences come from a human donor who donated a stem cell graft to a child with acute lymphoblastic leukemia.

The chain uses TRBV4-1 and TRBJ1-2, with D hard to call. Germline V CDR1 and CDR2: MGHRA, YSYEKL. The V and J ends lost 4 bases and 0 bases respectively, with 24 bases between them. The CDR3 consists of 19 residues. The CDR3 nucleotides read TGCGCCAGCAGCCTCCCCGGCTCCAAAAGGGAGTTAGCTAACTATGGCTACACCTTC. Residues: CASSLPGSKRELANYGYTF.

This clonotype was detected many times. The chain has TRBV7-9 and TRBJ1-4; TRBD1 might be the D (5 bases). Germline CDR1 is SEHNR and CDR2 is FQNEAQ (reference sequence). V lost 5 bases, J lost 7 bases, and 14 bases lay in between. This CDR3 region has 14 residues. DNA for the CDR3: TGTGCCAGCAGCCCGAGCTCAGGGAGTGAAAAACTGTTTTTT. Translated: CASSPSSGSEKLFF.

In its sample, this clonotype was seen a few times. A read error is likely, as this CDR3 ends without the conserved phenylalanine or tryptophan. No DNA is shown, since the ends of the CDR3 on it are uncertain; the CDR3 is the one TCRdb lists. The chain employs TRBV7-2 and TRBJ2-3. Germline lookup yields CDR1 SGHTA and CDR2 FQGNSA. The CDR3 is 13 residues long, counting both termini. CDR3 residues: CASSPVGSTDTQY.

This clonotype was detected many times. This chain joins TRBV6-4 and TRBJ2-6; the D is unclear. Per the germline V gene, CDR1 is MRHNA and CDR2 is SNTAGT. The CDR3 contains 15 residues. V was cut by 0 bases and J by 2 bases, with 5 bases left in between. Written as DNA, the CDR3 is TGTGCCAGCAGTGACTCACAAACTGGGGCCAACGTCCTGACTTTC. Translating gives CASSDSQTGANVLTF.

This clonotype was counted only a few times. The chain combines TRBV29-1 with TRBJ2-5, with D perhaps TRBD1 or TRBD2 (5 bases each). Looked up from germline, CDR1 is SQVTM and CDR2 is ANQGSEA. The CDR3 extends over 14 amino acids. The V gene lost 8 bases and the J gene lost 0 bases, with 16 bases spanning the gap. The CDR3 reads CSTFGAKYQETQYF. DNA of the CDR3: TGCAGCACGTTCGGGGCCAAGTACCAAGAGACCCAGTACTTC.

This clonotype was picked up a small number of times. CDR3 region: CASTASWGTANTDTQYF. The CDR3 DNA is TGCGCCAGCACGGCAAGTTGGGGGACAGCAAACACAGATACGCAGTATTTT. The chain is built from TRBV5-1 and TRBJ2-3; 7 nucleotides align to TRBD1. The CDR3 is made up of 17 amino acids. In germline, CDR1 is SGHRS, CDR2 YFSETQ. V dropped 6 bases and J dropped 2; count of bases not matched to a gene: 15.

This clonotype has ten or more counts. The gene calls are TRBV5-4 and TRBJ1-1; weak D call: TRBD1 (5 bases). V was pared by 2 bases and J by 4 bases, with 12 bases between. Germline-derived CDR1 and CDR2 are SGHNT and YYREEE (reference sequence). This CDR3 is built from 14 residues. Here the CDR3 reads CASSFPGFFTEAFF. The DNA of the CDR3 is TGTGCCAGCAGCTTCCCAGGGTTTTTCACTGAAGCTTTCTTT.

This clonotype was found many times. The chain carries TRBV5-6 and TRBJ2-3, with D tentatively TRBD2 (5 bases). The germline gives CDR1 SGHDT, CDR2 YYEEEE. This CDR3 has 13 residues. Trimming shortened V by 2 bases and J by 5 bases, and 9 bases separated the two germline ends. The CDR3 spells CASSLAARDTQYF. The CDR3 DNA sequence: TGTGCCAGCAGCTTAGCGGCGAGAGATACGCAGTATTTT.

The chain joins TRBV6-5 to TRBJ1-2; weak D call: TRBD1 (5 bases). The CDR3 covers 15 residues. Trimming shortened V by 2 bases and J by 3 bases, and 13 bases separated the two germline ends. Germline V CDR1 and CDR2: MNHEY, SVGAGI. CDR3 residues: CASSYIGGSDYGYTF. CDR3 sequence (DNA): TGTGCCAGCAGTTACATTGGGGGGTCGGACTATGGCTACACCTTC.

This clonotype was recorded many times. This chain uses TRBV29-1 with TRBJ2-5; no clear D gene. V lost 4 bases and J lost 0, with 6 bases in between. Germline CDR1 reads SQVTM; CDR2 reads ANQGSEA. The CDR3 length is 12 residues. CDR3 DNA: TGCAGCGTTGGGTCGTACCAAGAGACCCAGTACTTC. This encodes CSVGSYQETQYF.

The chain recombines TRBV7-9 with TRBJ2-3; D is unresolved. This CDR3 region has 15 residues. The V end was cut by 4 bases, the J end by 6 bases, with 17 bases between. Germline lookup yields CDR1 SEHNR and CDR2 FQNEAQ (reference sequence). This CDR3 is CASSWSLWLADTQYF. CDR3 sequence (DNA): TGTGCCAGCAGCTGGTCACTTTGGCTTGCGGATACGCAGTATTTT.

At least ten counts were recorded for this clonotype. The V gene is TRBV27, the J gene TRBJ2-4; weak D call: TRBD1 (6 bases). Germline loops: CDR1 MNHEY, CDR2 SMNVEV (reference sequence). The CDR3 length is 13 residues. V lost 6 bases, J lost 7 bases, and 13 bases lay in between. This CDR3 reads CASSRTQGNIQYF. The DNA of the CDR3 is TGTGCCAGCAGCCGGACGCAGGGGAACATTCAGTACTTC.

This sequence joins TRBV2 and TRBJ2-3; no definite D call. The CDR3 loop spans 12 amino acids. Germline V gene lookup returns CDR1 SNHLY and CDR2 FYNNEI. The germline V and J ends were trimmed by 8 bases and 10 bases, with 16 bases remaining between them. CDR3 residues: CASQVTAGAQYF. The CDR3 nucleotides are TGTGCCAGCCAAGTTACAGCCGGAGCGCAGTATTTT.

There are a few counts of this clonotype. The rearrangement joins TRBV5-1 to TRBJ2-7; D might be TRBD1 or TRBD2, each matching 7 bases. The CDR3 is 16 residues long. Between the trimmed V and J ends, which lost 4 bases and 2 bases, there was a span of 19 bases. The germline CDR1 and CDR2 sequences are SGHRS and YFSETQ. In nucleotides, the CDR3 is TGCGCCAGCAGCAAGATCGGGGGGACAGAGACCTACGAGCAGTACTTC. Translation gives CASSKIGGTETYEQYF.

This clonotype turned up a few times. This chain uses TRBV14 with TRBJ2-2; D ambiguous. Trimming left V 5 bases short and J 3 bases short, with 13 bases between. Germline CDR1 is SGHDN and CDR2 is FVKESK. The CDR3 loop spans 15 amino acids. CDR3 amino acids: CASSARGGDTGELFF. CDR3 nucleotide sequence: TGTGCCAGCAGCGCCCGAGGTGGGGACACCGGGGAGCTGTTTTTT.

This clonotype was recorded at least ten times. V gene TRBV29-1 combines with J gene TRBJ1-1, with 7 bases identical to TRBD1. Germline lookup yields CDR1 SQVTM and CDR2 ANQGSEA. This CDR3 has 12 residues. The V gene end was trimmed by 3 bases and the J gene end by 5 bases; junction bases not matched to a gene: 3. CDR3 DNA: TGCAGCGTTGATAGGGGGCGGACTGAAGCTTTCTTT. This sequence encodes CSVDRGRTEAFF. Using reference TRBV29-1 and TRBJ1-1 for the parts outside the CDR3, the full variable domain is SAVISQKPSRDICQRGTSLTIQCQVDSQVTMMFWYRQQPGQSLTLIATANQGSEATYESGFVIDKFPISRPNLTFSTLTVSNMSPEDSSIYLCSVDRGRTEAFFGQGTRLTVV.

The chain is built from TRBV6-1 and TRBJ1-2, with unresolved D. CDR1 is MNHNS and CDR2 is SASEGT in the germline V gene. Trimming took 6 bases from V and 4 from J, leaving 15 bases between them. The CDR3 has 14 residues. The CDR3 region has the DNA TGTGCCAGCAGCCAACACAGTGTTGGCTATGGCTACACCTTC. This gives the protein CASSQHSVGYGYTF.